Below are 8 T cell receptor beta chains sequenced from a single sample in a study of identical twins. Using its own MiXCR run on the 5' RACE reads, TCRdb lists one record per CDR3 protein. The sample has 200,000 to 250,000 distinct CDR3 sequences; 7.5% are singletons. Another study also made use of these data, one on yellow fever vaccine responses in identical twins.

The sample consisted of memory (CD45RO+) T cells sorted from blood. These TCRs come from a woman aged 18-30 years in good health.

This clonotype was observed a few times. The gene calls are TRBV6-5 and TRBJ2-1; TRBD1 or TRBD2 may be the D gene (5 bases each). The V gene's germline CDR1 is MNHEY and CDR2 SVGAGI. Trimming left V 6 bases short and J 6 bases short, with 6 bases between. The length of the CDR3 is 11 residues. In DNA form, the CDR3 reads TGTGCCAGCAGGAGGGGCAATGAGCAGTTCTTC. It translates to CASRRGNEQFF.

The chain is built from TRBV12-3 or TRBV12-4 and TRBJ2-5; possibly TRBD2 for D (6 bases). Trimming shortened V by 2 bases and J by 4 bases, and 14 bases separated the two germline ends. CDR3 length: 15 residues. The CDR3 nucleotides are TGTGCCAGCAGTTTAAGCGGGCGGGGACCAGAGACCCAGTACTTC. It translates to CASSLSGRGPETQYF.

This clonotype was counted ten times or more. V and J are TRBV24-1 and TRBJ2-1; no clear D gene. V gave up 4 bases and J gave up 10 bases, with 10 bases separating them. Germline V gene data show CDR1 as KGHDR and CDR2 as SFDVKD. This CDR3 has 12 amino acids. This CDR3 reads CATSDQTREQFF. The CDR3 DNA is TGTGCCACCAGTGACCAAACGAGGGAGCAGTTCTTC.

This clonotype was detected many times. Compared with germline, one end of the junction differs, possibly owing to a read error. The chain joins TRBV7-7 to TRBJ2-7; possibly TRBD1 for D (5 bases). Germline lookup yields CDR1 SSHAT and CDR2 FNYEAQ (reference sequence). This CDR3 region has 14 residues. The CDR3 loop is CASSLGVPPYEQYF. The CDR3 nucleotides are TGTGCTAGCAGCTTAGGGGTACCTCCCTACGAGCAGTACTTC.

This clonotype was seen more than once but under ten times. The chain uses TRBV4-2 and TRBJ2-1; either TRBD1 or TRBD2 may fit D (5 bases each). Germline CDR1 reads LGHNA; CDR2 reads YNFKEQ. The CDR3 loop spans 15 amino acids. Trimming pared 5 bases from V and 2 bases from J, leaving 13 bases between. CDR3 protein: CASSSGTEAYNEQFF. DNA of the CDR3: TGTGCCAGCAGCTCCGGGACCGAAGCCTACAATGAGCAGTTCTTC.

This clonotype was recorded at least ten times. V and J are TRBV5-6 and TRBJ1-3, with D tentatively TRBD1 (6 bases). CDR3 size: 16 residues. Germline CDR1 reads SGHDT; CDR2 reads YYEEEE. V lost 1 base, J lost 4 bases, and 15 bases lay in between. The DNA of the CDR3 is TGTGCCAGCAGCTTGCCCGCCACAGGGTACGGAAACACCATATATTTT. It codes for CASSLPATGYGNTIYF.

The V call is TRBV20-1, the J call TRBJ2-2; 14 nucleotides line up with TRBD2. V shed 6 bases and J 6 bases; nucleotides not matched to a gene: 6. The CDR3 is 15 amino acids. CDR1 DFQATT and CDR2 SNEGSKA come from the germline V gene (reference sequence). The CDR3 DNA reads as TGCAGTGCCTCGGGACTAGCGGGAGTTTCCGGGGAGCTGTTTTTT. Protein sequence: CSASGLAGVSGELFF.

At least ten counts were recorded for this clonotype. The J gene is TRBJ2-3, the V gene TRBV6-5, with TRBD1 as a possible D gene (6 bases). The CDR3 runs to 15 residues. The germline V and J ends were trimmed by 0 bases and 0 bases, with 7 bases remaining between them. Germline V gene lookup returns CDR1 MNHEY and CDR2 SVGAGI. Here the CDR3 reads CASSYSGASTDTQYF. As DNA, the CDR3 is TGTGCCAGCAGTTACTCGGGGGCTAGCACAGATACGCAGTATTTT.